Sequencing of this TCR beta chain was carried out in a study of cytomegalovirus exposure and HLA in healthy donors. As concerns this clone: Its antigen is not known.

The PCR contained 60 Vbeta and 13 Jbeta primers. The data were produced by immunoSEQ multiplex PCR, yet TCRdb's version contains in-frame clones alone and is incomplete. The sample lists about 130,000 clones, approximately 69% occurring once. Broader study findings: A later analysis appeared to link common viral pathogens to several of the most significant clusters. Relative to the roughly 700-donor mean, N-insertions were reportedly fewer in an Asian-associated ancestry cluster in a later analysis.

The TCR was taken from a man aged 40-49 years in good health and CMV-seropositive. The sequencing input was PBMCs.

CDR3 sequence reads: CANSPAVGGTQPQHF. Here the CDR3 DNA reads TGTGCCAACTCGCCGGCAGTCGGGGGAACTCAGCCCCAGCATTTT. The chain is built from TRBV28 and TRBJ1-5; TRBD1 is a possible D gene (5 bases). The V end lost 10 bases, the J end lost 6 bases, and 22 bases lay between the germline ends. This CDR3 is built from 15 residues. The V gene's germline CDR1 is MDHEN and CDR2 SYDVKM. Full variable domain (missing parts from reference TRBV28 and TRBJ1-5): DVKVTQSSRYLVKRTGEKVFLECVQDMDHENMFWYRQDPGLGLRLIYFSYDVKMKEKGDIPEGYSVSREKKERFSLILESASTNQTSMYLCANSPAVGGTQPQHFGDGTRLSIL.